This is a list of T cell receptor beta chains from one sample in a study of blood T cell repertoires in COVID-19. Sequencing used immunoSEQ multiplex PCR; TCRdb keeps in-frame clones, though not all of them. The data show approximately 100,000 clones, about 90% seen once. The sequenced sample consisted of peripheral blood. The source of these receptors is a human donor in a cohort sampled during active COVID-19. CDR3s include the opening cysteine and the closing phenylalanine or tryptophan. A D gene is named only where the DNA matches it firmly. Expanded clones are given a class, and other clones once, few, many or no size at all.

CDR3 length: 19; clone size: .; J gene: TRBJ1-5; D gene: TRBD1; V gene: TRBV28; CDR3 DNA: TGTGCCAGCAAAGGCGGAGGACAGGGGGCTTTTCGGGGCAATCAGCCCCAGCATTTT; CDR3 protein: CASKGGGQGAFRGNQPQHF
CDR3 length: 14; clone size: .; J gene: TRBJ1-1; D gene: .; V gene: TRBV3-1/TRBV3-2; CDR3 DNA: TGTGCCAGCAGCCAAGATCCCCCAAACACTGAAGCTTTCTTT; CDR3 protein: CASSQDPPNTEAFF
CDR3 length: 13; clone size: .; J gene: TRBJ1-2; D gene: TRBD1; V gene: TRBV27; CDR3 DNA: TGTGCCAGCAGCGCGACAGGGGCGGGTGGCTACACCTTC; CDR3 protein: CASSATGAGGYTF
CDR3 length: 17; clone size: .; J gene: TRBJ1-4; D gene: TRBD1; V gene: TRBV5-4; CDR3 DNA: TGTGCCAGCAGCACCCTCGAACAGGGGGCGCGAGGGGAAAAACTGTTTTTT; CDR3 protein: CASSTLEQGARGEKLFF
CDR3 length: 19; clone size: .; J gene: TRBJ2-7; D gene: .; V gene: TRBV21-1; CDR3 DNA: TGTGCCAGCAGCAAATGGTGCTGGGGGGGCCCCTACGCCACCTACGAGCAGTACTTC; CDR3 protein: CASSKWCWGGPYATYEQYF
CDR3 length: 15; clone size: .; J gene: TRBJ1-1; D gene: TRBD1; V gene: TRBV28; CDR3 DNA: TGTGCCAGCAGTTGGTACGATACTACAGGGGGCGAAGCTTTCTTT; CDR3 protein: CASSWYDTTGGEAFF
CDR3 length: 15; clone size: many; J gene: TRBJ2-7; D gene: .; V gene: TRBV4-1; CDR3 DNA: TGCGCCAGCAGCCAATCAAGCATAGATTCCTACGAGCAGTACTTC; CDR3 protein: CASSQSSIDSYEQYF
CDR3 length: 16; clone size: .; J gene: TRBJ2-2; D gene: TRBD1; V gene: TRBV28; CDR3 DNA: TGTGCCAGCAGCCTTGGACAGGGGGAACACACCGGGGAGCTGTTTTTT; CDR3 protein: CASSLGQGEHTGELFF
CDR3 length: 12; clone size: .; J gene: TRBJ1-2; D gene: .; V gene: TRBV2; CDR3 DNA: TGTGCCAGCAGGCAGGGCTCCTATGGCTACACCTTC; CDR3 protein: CASRQGSYGYTF
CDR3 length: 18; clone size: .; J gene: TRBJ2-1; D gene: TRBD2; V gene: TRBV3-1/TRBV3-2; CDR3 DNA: TGTGCCAGCAGCCAAGACGTTACTAGCGGGGACTCCTACAATGAGCAGTTCTTC; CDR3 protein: CASSQDVTSGDSYNEQFF
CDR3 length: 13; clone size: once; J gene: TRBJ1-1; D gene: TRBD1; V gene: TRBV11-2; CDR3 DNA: TGTGCCAGCAGCTTATGGGACAGAGCTGAAGCTTTCTTT; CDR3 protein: CASSLWDRAEAFF
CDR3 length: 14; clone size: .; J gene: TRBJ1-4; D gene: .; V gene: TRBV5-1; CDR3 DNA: TGCGCCAGCAGCTTCGGGGGGCGCGATGAAAAACTGTTTTTT; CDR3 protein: CASSFGGRDEKLFF
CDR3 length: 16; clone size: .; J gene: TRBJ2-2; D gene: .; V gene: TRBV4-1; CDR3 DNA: TGCGCCAGCAGCTGGGACGGGGGGCTTGACACCGGGGAGCTGTTTTTT; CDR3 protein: CASSWDGGLDTGELFF
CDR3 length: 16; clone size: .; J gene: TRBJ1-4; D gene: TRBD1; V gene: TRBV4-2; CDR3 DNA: TGTGCCAGCAGCCCGAAGACAGGGGAGGCTAATGAAAAACTGTTTTTT; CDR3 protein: CASSPKTGEANEKLFF
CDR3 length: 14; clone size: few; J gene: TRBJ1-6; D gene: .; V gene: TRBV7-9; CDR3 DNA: TGTGCCAGCAGCTTAGAGGCGGGTTTGTCACCCCTCCACTTT; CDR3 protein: CASSLEAGLSPLHF
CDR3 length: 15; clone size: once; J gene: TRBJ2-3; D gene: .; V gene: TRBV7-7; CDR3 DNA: TGTGCCAGCAGCTTGGGCCAGAACGTAGGGGATGCGCAGTATTTT; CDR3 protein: CASSLGQNVGDAQYF
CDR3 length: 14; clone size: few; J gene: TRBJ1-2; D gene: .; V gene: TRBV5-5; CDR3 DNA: TGTGCCAGCAGCTTGGGACAGGTCCCCTATGGCTACACCTTC; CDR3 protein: CASSLGQVPYGYTF
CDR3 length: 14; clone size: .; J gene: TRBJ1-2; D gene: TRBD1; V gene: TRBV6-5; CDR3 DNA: TGTGCCAGCAGCCTGGACAGGGTGGTTCGGAGCTACACCTTC; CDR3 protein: CASSLDRVVRSYTF
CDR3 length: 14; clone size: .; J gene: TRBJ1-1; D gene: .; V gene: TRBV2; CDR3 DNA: TGTGCCAGCAGTGAGGAGGGAACAAGCACTGAAGCTTTCTTT; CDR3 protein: CASSEEGTSTEAFF
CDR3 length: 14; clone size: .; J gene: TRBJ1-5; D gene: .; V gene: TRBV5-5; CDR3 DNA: TGTGCCAGCAGCTTGGCCGAGATCCGTCAGCCCCAGCATTTT; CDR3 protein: CASSLAEIRQPQHF
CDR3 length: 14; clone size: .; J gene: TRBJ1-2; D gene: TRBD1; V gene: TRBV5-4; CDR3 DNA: TGTGCCAGCAGCCCGGGACAGGGGATCTATGGCTACACCTTC; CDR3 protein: CASSPGQGIYGYTF
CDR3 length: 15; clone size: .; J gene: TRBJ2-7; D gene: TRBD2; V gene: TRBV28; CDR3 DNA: TGTGCCAGCAGTTCCCGTGGGGAGGGCGCCTACGAGCAGTACTTC; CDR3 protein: CASSSRGEGAYEQYF
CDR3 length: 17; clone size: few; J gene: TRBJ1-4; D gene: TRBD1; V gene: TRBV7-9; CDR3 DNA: TGTGCCAGCAGCAACAGGGGGCTGAGTCTATTAAATGAAAAACTGTTTTTT; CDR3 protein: CASSNRGLSLLNEKLFF
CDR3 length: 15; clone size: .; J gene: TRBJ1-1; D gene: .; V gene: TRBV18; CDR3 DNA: TGTGCCAGCTCACCATCCCCAGGGCCGAACACTGAAGCTTTCTTT; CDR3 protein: CASSPSPGPNTEAFF
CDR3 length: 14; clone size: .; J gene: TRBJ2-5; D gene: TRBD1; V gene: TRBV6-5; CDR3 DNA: TGTGCCAGCAGCCAGGGACAGCCCCAAGAGACCCAGTACTTC; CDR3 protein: CASSQGQPQETQYF
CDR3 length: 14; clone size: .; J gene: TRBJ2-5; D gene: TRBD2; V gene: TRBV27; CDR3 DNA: TGTGCCAGCAGTGCCCGGACTAGTGGGGAGACCCAGTACTTC; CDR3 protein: CASSARTSGETQYF
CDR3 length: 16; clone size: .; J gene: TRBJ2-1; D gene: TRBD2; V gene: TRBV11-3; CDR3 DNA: TGTGCCAGCAGCCCCCGGTCTAGCGGGGGTAGGAATGAGCAGTTCTTC; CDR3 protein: CASSPRSSGGRNEQFF
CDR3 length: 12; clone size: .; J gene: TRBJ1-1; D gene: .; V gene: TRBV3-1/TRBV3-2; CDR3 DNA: TGTGCCAGCAGCCCCGTGGGCCCCAAAGCTTTCTTT; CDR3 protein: CASSPVGPKAFF
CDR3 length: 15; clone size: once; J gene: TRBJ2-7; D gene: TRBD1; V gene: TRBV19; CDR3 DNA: TGTGCCAGTAGTACCCAAGGGACAGGGGCCTACGAGCAGTACTTC; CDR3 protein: CASSTQGTGAYEQYF
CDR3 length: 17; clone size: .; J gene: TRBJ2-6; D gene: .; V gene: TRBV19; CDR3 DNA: TGTGCCAGTAGTGTACACCGGGGGGCGCGCGGGGCCAACGTCCTGACTTTC; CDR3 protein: CASSVHRGARGANVLTF
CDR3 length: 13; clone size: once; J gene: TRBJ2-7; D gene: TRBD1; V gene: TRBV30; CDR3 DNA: TGTGCCTGGAGTCGTACAGGGGCCTACGAGCAGTACTTC; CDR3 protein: CAWSRTGAYEQYF
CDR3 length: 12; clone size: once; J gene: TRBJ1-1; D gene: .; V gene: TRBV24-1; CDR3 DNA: TGTGCCACCGGCGGGGGGAACACTGAAGCTTTCTTT; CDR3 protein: CATGGGNTEAFF
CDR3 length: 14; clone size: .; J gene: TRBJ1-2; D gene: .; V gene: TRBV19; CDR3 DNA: TGTGCCAGTAGTCCTGCGGGGGAGGTCTATGGCTACACCTTC; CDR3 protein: CASSPAGEVYGYTF
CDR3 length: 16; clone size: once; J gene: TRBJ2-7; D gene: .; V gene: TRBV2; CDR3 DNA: TGTGCCAGCAGTGAACGCCACAGGAAGGACTACTACGAGCAGTACTTC; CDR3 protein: CASSERHRKDYYEQYF
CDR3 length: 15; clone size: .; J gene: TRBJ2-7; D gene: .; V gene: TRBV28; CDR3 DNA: TGTGCCAGCAGCACCCCAGGGGCGGGAGCCTACGAGCAGTACTTC; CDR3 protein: CASSTPGAGAYEQYF
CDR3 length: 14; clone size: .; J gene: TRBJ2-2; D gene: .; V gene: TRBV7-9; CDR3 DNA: TGTGCCAGCACCCCTGAGAGGGCTACCGGGGAGCTGTTTTTT; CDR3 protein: CASTPERATGELFF
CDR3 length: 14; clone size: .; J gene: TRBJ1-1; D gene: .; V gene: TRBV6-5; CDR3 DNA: TGTGCCAGCAGTTACTCGAGAGGGCGGACTGAAGCTTTCTTT; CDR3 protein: CASSYSRGRTEAFF
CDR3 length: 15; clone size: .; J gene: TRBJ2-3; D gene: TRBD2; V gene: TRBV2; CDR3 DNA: TGTGCCAGCGGTTGGAGCGGGAGACCCACAGATACGCAGTATTTT; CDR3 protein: CASGWSGRPTDTQYF
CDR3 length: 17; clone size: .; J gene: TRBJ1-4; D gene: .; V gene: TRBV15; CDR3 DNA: TGTGCCACCAGCAGAGCCCCAGCGGGTTCTACTAATGAAAAACTGTTTTTT; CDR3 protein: CATSRAPAGSTNEKLFF
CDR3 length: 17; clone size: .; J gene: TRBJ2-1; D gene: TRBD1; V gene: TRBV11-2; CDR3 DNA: TGTGCCAGCAGCTTAACCTTTGGACAGGGCTACTACAATGAGCAGTTCTTC; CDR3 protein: CASSLTFGQGYYNEQFF
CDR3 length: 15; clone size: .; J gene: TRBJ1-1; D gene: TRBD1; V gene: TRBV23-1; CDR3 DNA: TGCGCCAGCAGTCAATGTCAGGGGGCTAGGACTGAAGCTTTCTTT; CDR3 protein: CASSQCQGARTEAFF
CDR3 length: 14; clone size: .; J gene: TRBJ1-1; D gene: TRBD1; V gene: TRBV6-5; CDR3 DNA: TGTGCCAGCTCGGGGGACAGGTTTAACACTGAAGCTTTCTTT; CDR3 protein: CASSGDRFNTEAFF
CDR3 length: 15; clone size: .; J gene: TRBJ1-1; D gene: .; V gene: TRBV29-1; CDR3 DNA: TGCAGCGTTGGGACACTCCCGTTCATGAACACTGAAGCTTTCTTT; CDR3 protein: CSVGTLPFMNTEAFF
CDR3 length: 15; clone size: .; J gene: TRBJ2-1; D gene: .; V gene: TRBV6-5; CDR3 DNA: TGTGCCAGCAGCGGGGGACAGAGCCTCTTCCATGAGCAGTTCTTC; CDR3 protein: CASSGGQSLFHEQFF
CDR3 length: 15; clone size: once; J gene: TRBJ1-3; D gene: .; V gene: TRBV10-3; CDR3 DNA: TGTGCCATCAGTCCCGGACAGATCTCTGGAAACACCATATATTTT; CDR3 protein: CAISPGQISGNTIYF
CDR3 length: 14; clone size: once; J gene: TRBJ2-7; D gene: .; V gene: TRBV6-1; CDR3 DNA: TGTGCCAGCAGTGAAGTTGACAGCCTCTACGAGCAGTACTTC; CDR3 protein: CASSEVDSLYEQYF
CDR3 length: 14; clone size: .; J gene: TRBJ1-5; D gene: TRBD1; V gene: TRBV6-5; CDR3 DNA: TGTGCCAGCAGGAAGACAGGGGGAACGGAGCCCCAGCATTTT; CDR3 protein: CASRKTGGTEPQHF
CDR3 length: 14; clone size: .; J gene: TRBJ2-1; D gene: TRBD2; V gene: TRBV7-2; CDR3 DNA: TGTGCCATCGAAGCGGGAGGGCCATACAATGAGCAGTTCTTC; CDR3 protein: CAIEAGGPYNEQFF
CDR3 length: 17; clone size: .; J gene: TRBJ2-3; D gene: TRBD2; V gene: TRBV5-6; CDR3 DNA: TGTGCCAGCAGCCCACCTATAGCGGGGGCCAGCACAGATACGCAGTATTTT; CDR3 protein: CASSPPIAGASTDTQYF
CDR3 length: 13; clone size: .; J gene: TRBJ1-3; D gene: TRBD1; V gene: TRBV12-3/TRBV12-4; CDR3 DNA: TGTGCCAGCAGGACAGGGTCTGGAAACACCATATATTTT; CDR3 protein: CASRTGSGNTIYF
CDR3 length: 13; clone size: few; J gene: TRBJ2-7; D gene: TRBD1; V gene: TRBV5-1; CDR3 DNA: TGCGCCAGCAGCCGGGACAGGGGCTACGAGCAGTACTTC; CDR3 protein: CASSRDRGYEQYF
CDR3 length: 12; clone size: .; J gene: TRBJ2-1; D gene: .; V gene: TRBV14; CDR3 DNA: TGTGCCAGCAGCCAAGCGTTCAATGAGCAGTTCTTC; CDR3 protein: CASSQAFNEQFF
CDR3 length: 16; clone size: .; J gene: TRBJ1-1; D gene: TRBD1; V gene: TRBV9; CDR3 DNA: TGTGCCAGCAGCGTATCGGGACAGGGGGCGAACACTGAAGCTTTCTTT; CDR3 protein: CASSVSGQGANTEAFF
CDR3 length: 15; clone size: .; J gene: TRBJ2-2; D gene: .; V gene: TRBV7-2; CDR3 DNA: TGTGCCAGCAGCCCGGACAGTTTCAACACCGGGGAGCTGTTTTTT; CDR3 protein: CASSPDSFNTGELFF